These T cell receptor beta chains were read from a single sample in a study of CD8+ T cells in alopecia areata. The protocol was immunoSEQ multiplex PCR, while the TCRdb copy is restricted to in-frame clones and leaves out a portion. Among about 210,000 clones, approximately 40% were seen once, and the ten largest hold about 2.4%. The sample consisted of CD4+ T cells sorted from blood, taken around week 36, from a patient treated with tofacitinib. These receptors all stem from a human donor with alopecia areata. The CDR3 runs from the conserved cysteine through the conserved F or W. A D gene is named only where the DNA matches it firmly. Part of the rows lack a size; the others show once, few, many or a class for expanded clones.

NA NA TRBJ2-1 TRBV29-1 TGCAGCGTTAGAAGGAGGATTGACTCTACATCCGAGCAGTTCTTC CSVRRRIDSTSEQFF
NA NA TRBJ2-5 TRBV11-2 TGTGCCAGCAGCTTTCGGAGGGCCCAAGAGACCCAGTACTTC CASSFRRAQETQYF
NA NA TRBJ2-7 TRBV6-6 TGTGCCAGCACGAGGGGGAACGAGCAGTACTTC CASTRGNEQYF
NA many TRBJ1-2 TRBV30 TGTGCCTGGAGTGCGGGGGTTGGTGGCTACACCTTC CAWSAGVGGYTF
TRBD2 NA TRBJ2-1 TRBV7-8 TGTGCCAGCAGCTTCTCCCCTGGAGCGGGAGGGAGGGTGAGTGAGCAGTTCTTC CASSFSPGAGGRVSEQFF
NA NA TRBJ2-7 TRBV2 TGTGCCAGCAGTCGGAACACTTATTACGAGCAGTACTTC CASSRNTYYEQYF
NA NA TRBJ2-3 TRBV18 TGTGCCAGCTCACCACAATCGGGGGCAGATACGCAGTATTTT CASSPQSGADTQYF
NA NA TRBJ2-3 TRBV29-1 TGCAGCGTTGAAGTTGGCAGGGGAGCTGCAGATACGCAGTATTTT CSVEVGRGAADTQYF
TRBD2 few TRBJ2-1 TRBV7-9 TGTGCCAGCAGAAAGGGACTAGCGGGAAAAAATGAGCAGTTCTTC CASRKGLAGKNEQFF
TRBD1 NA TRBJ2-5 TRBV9 TGTGCCAGCAGCCTAGGGACAGCTCAAGAGACCCAGTACTTC CASSLGTAQETQYF
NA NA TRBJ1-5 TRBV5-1 TGCGCCAGCAGCCTGGGTACAGGGCCTCAGCCCCAGCATTTT CASSLGTGPQPQHF
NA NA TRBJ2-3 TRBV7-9 TGTGCCAGCAGCTTCGACACAGCGGGAGATACGCAGTATTTT CASSFDTAGDTQYF
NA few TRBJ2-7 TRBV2 TGTGCCAGCAGTGAAGCGTCACCAAACCGGGCCAACGAGCAGTACTTC CASSEASPNRANEQYF
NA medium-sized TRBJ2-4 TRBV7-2 TGTGCCAGCAGCCCGGGAAGTTGGGGTTGGGACTTC CASSPGSWGWDF
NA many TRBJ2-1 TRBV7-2 TGTGCCAGCAGCCTCCGGCATGAGCAGTTCTTC CASSLRHEQFF
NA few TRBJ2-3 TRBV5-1 TGCGCCAGCAGCCGAGCGGGCAGCACAGATACGCAGTATTTT CASSRAGSTDTQYF
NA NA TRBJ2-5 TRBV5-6 TGTGCCAGCAGCTTAGCGGTTCAAGAGACCCAGTACTTC CASSLAVQETQYF
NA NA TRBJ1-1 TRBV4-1 TGTGCCAGCAGCCAAGTGAGCGCATCCAGGGCTGAAGCTTTCTTT CASSQVSASRAEAFF
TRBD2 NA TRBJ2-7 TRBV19 TGTGCCAGTAGAATGGAACTAGCGGCCCGGGAGCAGTACTTC CASRMELAAREQYF
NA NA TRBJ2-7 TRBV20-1 TGCAGTGCTTACGGGTTACTCGAGCAGTACTTC CSAYGLLEQYF
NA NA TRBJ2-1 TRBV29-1 TGCAGCGTGGAGGGTGACCTCTCCTACAATGAGCAGTTCTTC CSVEGDLSYNEQFF
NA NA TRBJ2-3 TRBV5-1 TGCGCCAGCAGCTTGGTCCCAGGGAGCACAGATACGCAGTATTTT CASSLVPGSTDTQYF
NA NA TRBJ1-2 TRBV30 TGTGCCTGGAGTGTAGGAGAAAGTCTAGGCTACACCTTC CAWSVGESLGYTF
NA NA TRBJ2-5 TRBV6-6 TGTGCCAGCAGTTACACGCTCCTGGAGACCCAGTACTTC CASSYTLLETQYF
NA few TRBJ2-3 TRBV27 TGTGCCAGCAGTTCGCCGCGGAGTACGCAGTATTTT CASSSPRSTQYF
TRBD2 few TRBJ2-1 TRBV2 TGTGCCAGCAGTGGACTAGCGGGCCCCTACAATGAGCAGTTCTTC CASSGLAGPYNEQFF
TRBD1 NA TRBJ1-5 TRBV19 TGTGCCAGTAGCGACAGGGGGCTTCAGCCCCAGCATTTT CASSDRGLQPQHF
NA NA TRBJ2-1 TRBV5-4 TGTGCCAGCAGCTTGGGCGGAGGGGGCCCGAAGGGGAATGAGCAGTTCTTC CASSLGGGGPKGNEQFF
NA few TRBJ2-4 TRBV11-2 TGTGCCAGCAGCCCCACGGGTGCTAAAAACATTCAGTACTTC CASSPTGAKNIQYF
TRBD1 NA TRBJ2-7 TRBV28 TGTGCCAGCAGTTTACATTCAGGGGGAAGTTACGAGCAGTACTTC CASSLHSGGSYEQYF
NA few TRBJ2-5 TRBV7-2 TGTGCCAGCAGCCCCACAGGGGAGGTCGAGACCCAGTACTTC CASSPTGEVETQYF
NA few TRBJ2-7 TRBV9 TGTGCCAGCAGCCCAAGGGACGGCCTAGGGGACGAGCAGTACTTC CASSPRDGLGDEQYF
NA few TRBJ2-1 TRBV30 TGTGCCTGGATGGGGGATGGAGAGCAGTTCTTC CAWMGDGEQFF
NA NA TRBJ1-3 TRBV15 TGTGCCACCAGCGGGAGTGGAAACACCATATATTTT CATSGSGNTIYF
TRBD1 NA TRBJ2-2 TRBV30 TGTGCCTGGTCCCGAAGGGGGCCAGGCACCGGGGAGCTGTTTTTT CAWSRRGPGTGELFF
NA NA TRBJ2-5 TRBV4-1 TGCGCCAGCAGCCAAGGTTCGGGGAACCAAGAGACCCAGTACTTC CASSQGSGNQETQYF
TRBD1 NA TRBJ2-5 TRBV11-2 TGTGCCAGCAGCTTGACCCCAGGGGGAATGAGGATGGAGACCCAGTACTTC CASSLTPGGMRMETQYF
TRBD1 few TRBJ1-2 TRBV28 TGTGCCAGCAGACGCGACAGGGGCGGCAATGGCTACACCTTC CASRRDRGGNGYTF
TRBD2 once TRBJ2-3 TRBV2 TGTGCCAGCAGAGTGCTTCGAACTAGCGGGAGGGCCGTCGGTACAGATACGCAGTATTTT CASRVLRTSGRAVGTDTQYF
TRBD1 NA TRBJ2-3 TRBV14 TGTGCCAGCAGCCCGGTCAGGGGGCGTACGCAGTATTTT CASSPVRGRTQYF
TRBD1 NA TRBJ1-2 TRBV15 TGTGCCACCAGCAGAGACAGGGGGCAGGGCTATGGCTACACCTTC CATSRDRGQGYGYTF
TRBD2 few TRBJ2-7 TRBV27 TGTGCCAGCAGTGAACCTATTAGCGGGACCTACCCCTACGAGCAGTACTTC CASSEPISGTYPYEQYF
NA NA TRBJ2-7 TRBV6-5 TGTGCCAGCAGTCAGACGGCGAGCTCCTACGAGCAGTACTTC CASSQTASSYEQYF
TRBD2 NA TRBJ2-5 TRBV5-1 TGCGCCAGCAGCTCCCGAGCGGGAACTTGGGGAGAGACCCAGTACTTC CASSSRAGTWGETQYF
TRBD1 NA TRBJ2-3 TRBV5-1 TGCGCCAGCAGCCCGGGACAGGCTTACACAGATACGCAGTATTTT CASSPGQAYTDTQYF
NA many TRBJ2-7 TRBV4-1 TGCGCCAGCAGCCAAGATAGGGGATGGGGCGAGCAGTACTTC CASSQDRGWGEQYF
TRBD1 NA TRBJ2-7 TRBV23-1 TGCGCCAGCAGTCAAACAACCCCGGGACAGGGCTACGAGCAGTACTTC CASSQTTPGQGYEQYF
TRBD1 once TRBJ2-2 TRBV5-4 TGTGCCAGCAGCTTAGGGGACAGGACGAACACCGGGGAGCTGTTTTTT CASSLGDRTNTGELFF
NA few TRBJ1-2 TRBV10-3 TGTGCCATCAGTGAGTCAAAAGGTTTCTATGGCTACACCTTC CAISESKGFYGYTF
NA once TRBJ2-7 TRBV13 TGTGCCAGCAGCCAACCGGGACGCCGGGGGCACGAGCAGTACTTC CASSQPGRRGHEQYF
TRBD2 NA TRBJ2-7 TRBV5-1 TGCGCCAGCAGCTTGGCCGTTCTTTCTAGCGGGAGGAACGAGCAGTACTTC CASSLAVLSSGRNEQYF
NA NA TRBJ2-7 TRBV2 TGTGCCAGCACCACCGGAGGCAACGAGCAGTACTTC CASTTGGNEQYF
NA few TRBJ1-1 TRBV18 TGTGCCAGCTCACCCGACGGCCTAACGGGGACTGAAGCTTTCTTT CASSPDGLTGTEAFF